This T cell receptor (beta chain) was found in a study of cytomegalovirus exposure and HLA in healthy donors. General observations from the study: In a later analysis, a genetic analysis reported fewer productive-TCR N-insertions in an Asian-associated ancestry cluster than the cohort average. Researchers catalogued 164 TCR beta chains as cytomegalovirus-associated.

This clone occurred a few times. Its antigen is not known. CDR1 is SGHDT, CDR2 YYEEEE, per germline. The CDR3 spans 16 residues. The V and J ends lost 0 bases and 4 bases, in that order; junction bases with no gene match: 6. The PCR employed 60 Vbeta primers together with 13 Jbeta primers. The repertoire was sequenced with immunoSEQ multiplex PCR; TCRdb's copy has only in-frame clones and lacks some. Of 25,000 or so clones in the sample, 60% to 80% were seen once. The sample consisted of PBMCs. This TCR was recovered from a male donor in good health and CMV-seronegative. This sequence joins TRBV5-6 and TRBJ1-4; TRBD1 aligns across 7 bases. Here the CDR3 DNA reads TGTGCCAGCAGCTTGGCGGAGGGGGCCGGTAATGAAAAACTGTTTTTT. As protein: CASSLAEGAGNEKLFF.